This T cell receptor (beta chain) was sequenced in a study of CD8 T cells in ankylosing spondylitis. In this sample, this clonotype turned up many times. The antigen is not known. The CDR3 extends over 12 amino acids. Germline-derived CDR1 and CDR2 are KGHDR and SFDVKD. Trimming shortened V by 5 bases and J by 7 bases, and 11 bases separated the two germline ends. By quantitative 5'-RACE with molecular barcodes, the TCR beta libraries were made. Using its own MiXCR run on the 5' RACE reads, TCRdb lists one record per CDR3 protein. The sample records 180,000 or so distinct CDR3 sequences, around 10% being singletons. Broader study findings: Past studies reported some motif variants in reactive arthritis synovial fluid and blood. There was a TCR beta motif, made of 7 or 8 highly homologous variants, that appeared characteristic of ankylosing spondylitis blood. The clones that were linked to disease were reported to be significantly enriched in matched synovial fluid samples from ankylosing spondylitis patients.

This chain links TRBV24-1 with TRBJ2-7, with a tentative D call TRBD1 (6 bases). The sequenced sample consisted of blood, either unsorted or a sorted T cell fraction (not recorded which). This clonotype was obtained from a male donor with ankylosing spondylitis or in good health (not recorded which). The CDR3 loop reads CATSGDRPEQYF. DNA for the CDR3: TGTGCCACCAGTGGAGACAGGCCAGAGCAGTACTTC.